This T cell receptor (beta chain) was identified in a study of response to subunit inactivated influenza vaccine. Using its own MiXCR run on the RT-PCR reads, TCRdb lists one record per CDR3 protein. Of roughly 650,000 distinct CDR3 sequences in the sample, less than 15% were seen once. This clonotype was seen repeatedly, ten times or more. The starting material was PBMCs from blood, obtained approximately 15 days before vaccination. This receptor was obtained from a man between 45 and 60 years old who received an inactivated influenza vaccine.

CDR3 DNA sequence: TGTGCCAGCAGTTTAGCGGGCGTCGGGGTCAGTGAGCAGTTCTTC. This gives the protein CASSLAGVGVSEQFF. The rearrangement links TRBV27 to TRBJ2-1; the D gene is possibly TRBD2 (5 bases). V was cut by 2 bases and J by 9 bases, with 17 bases left in between. In germline, CDR1 is MNHEY, CDR2 SMNVEV (reference sequence). The CDR3 is made up of 15 amino acids.